A selection of T cell receptor beta chains follows, all from one sample in a study of blood T cells in healthy people across ages. TCRdb independently ran MiXCR on the 5' RACE reads; one entry per CDR3 protein. The sample holds 600,000 to 850,000 distinct CDR3 sequences; 35% to 45% are singletons and the top ten take around a fifth. What was sequenced was blood. The source of these receptors is a woman aged 55-70 years in good health. CDR3s include the opening cysteine and the closing phenylalanine or tryptophan. A D gene is named only where the DNA matches it firmly. Only part of the rows carry a size: once, few, many, or a class if the clone is expanded.

cdr3_aa cdr3_nt d_call j_call v_call clone_size cdr3_length
CASSLVQGGEQYF TGTGCCAGCAGTTTAGTACAGGGGGGCGAGCAGTACTTC TRBD1 TRBJ2-7 TRBV12-3/TRBV12-4 many 13
CASSRVLGRLTYEQYF TGCGCCAGCAGCAGGGTCTTAGGCAGACTTACCTACGAGCAGTACTTC NA TRBJ2-7 TRBV5-1 NA 16
CASSLTADNEQFF TGTGCCAGCAGTTTAACCGCCGACAATGAGCAGTTCTTC NA TRBJ2-1 TRBV12-3/TRBV12-4 many 13
CSAHLAGDYYEQYF TGCAGTGCTCATCTAGCGGGAGACTACTACGAGCAGTACTTC TRBD2 TRBJ2-7 TRBV20-1 NA 14
CASSEAGRGGNEQFF TGTGCCAGCAGTGAAGCGGGTAGAGGAGGCAATGAGCAGTTCTTC NA TRBJ2-1 TRBV6-1 NA 15
CAITTGTGTNEQFF TGTGCCATCACGACCGGGACAGGGACGAATGAGCAGTTCTTC TRBD1 TRBJ2-1 TRBV10-3 NA 14
CASSQTATYGYTF TGTGCCAGCAGTCAGACAGCTACCTATGGCTACACCTTC NA TRBJ1-2 TRBV7-9 few 13
CASSRETGAYRYGYTF TGTGCCAGCAGCAGAGAGACAGGGGCATATCGCTATGGCTACACCTTC TRBD1 TRBJ1-2 TRBV7-9 many 16
CASSQARQVVRETQYF TGTGCCAGCAGCCAAGCAAGGCAGGTTGTTCGGGAGACCCAGTACTTC NA TRBJ2-5 TRBV3-1 few 16
CASSSNSGGIGETQYF TGTGCCAGCAGCTCGAACTCCGGGGGCATTGGGGAGACCCAGTACTTC NA TRBJ2-5 TRBV7-7 NA 16
CATRGQGPYNEQFF TGTGCCACCAGAGGACAGGGTCCCTACAATGAGCAGTTCTTC TRBD1 TRBJ2-1 TRBV24-1 many 14
CASSYSGAAKSYEQYF TGTGCCAGCAGTTACTCGGGGGCGGCGAAATCCTACGAGCAGTACTTC NA TRBJ2-7 TRBV6-5 NA 16
CASSQPGQSITDTQYF TGTGCCAGCAGCCAGCCGGGACAGAGTATCACAGATACGCAGTATTTT TRBD1 TRBJ2-3 TRBV14 NA 16
CASSKSRSGRPYEQYF TGTGCCAGCAGCAAGTCCAGGAGCGGGCGCCCCTACGAGCAGTACTTC NA TRBJ2-7 TRBV21-1 NA 16
CASSSLGRIPDRVRGYTF TGTGCCAGCAGCTCCCTCGGAAGAATACCCGACAGGGTCCGTGGCTACACCTTC TRBD1 TRBJ1-2 TRBV9 NA 18
CASSVEMVGEQYF TGTGCCAGCAGCGTAGAGATGGTAGGCGAGCAGTACTTC NA TRBJ2-7 TRBV7-9 NA 13
CSVGSVLSYEQYF TGCAGCGTTGGGTCAGTACTTTCCTACGAGCAGTACTTC NA TRBJ2-7 TRBV29-1 NA 13
CASSSTGQVLYF TGTGCCAGCAGCTCGACGGGACAGGTTTTGTACTTC TRBD1 TRBJ2-7 TRBV6-2/TRBV6-3 few 12
CASSQEGSGGAKNIQYF TGTGCCAGCAGCCAAGAGGGGAGCGGGGGGGCCAAAAACATTCAGTACTTC TRBD2 TRBJ2-4 TRBV3-1 many 17
CASSQGSDSYFNEQFF TGCGCCAGCAGCCAAGGTTCGGACTCGTACTTCAATGAGCAGTTCTTC NA TRBJ2-1 TRBV4-1 NA 16
CASSFDSNSPLHF TGCGCCAGCAGCTTCGACAGTAATTCACCCCTCCACTTT NA TRBJ1-6 TRBV5-1 few 13
CASSPRGQLYEQYF TGTGCCAGCAGCCCTAGAGGTCAACTTTACGAGCAGTACTTC NA TRBJ2-7 TRBV7-6 few 14
CASSLTGRDTQYF TGTGCCAGCAGCTTAACCGGGAGAGATACGCAGTATTTT NA TRBJ2-3 TRBV7-8 NA 13
CSVPRTSGGRTDTQYF TGCAGCGTCCCAAGGACTAGCGGGGGACGCACAGATACGCAGTATTTT TRBD2 TRBJ2-3 TRBV29-1 many 16
CASSWTGQSDTQYF TGTGCCAGCAGCTGGACAGGGCAATCAGATACGCAGTATTTT TRBD1 TRBJ2-3 TRBV7-2 NA 14
CAGSLGQEIISNQPQHF TGTGCCGGCAGTTTAGGACAGGAAATTATTAGCAATCAGCCCCAGCATTTT TRBD1 TRBJ1-5 TRBV12-3/TRBV12-4 NA 17
CSVDRGGTEAFF TGCAGCGTTGACAGGGGGGGGACTGAAGCTTTCTTT TRBD1 TRBJ1-1 TRBV29-1 NA 12
CASSPFGTKCGYTF TGTGCCAGCAGTCCATTTGGGACAAAGTGTGGCTACACCTTC NA TRBJ1-2 TRBV12-3/TRBV12-4 NA 14
CSVAYGTGDEKLFF TGCAGCGTTGCCTACGGGACAGGGGATGAAAAACTGTTTTTT TRBD1 TRBJ1-4 TRBV29-1 NA 14
CASSFQIQETQYF TGTGCCAGCAGCTTTCAGATCCAAGAGACCCAGTACTTC NA TRBJ2-5 TRBV7-6 few 13
CASSQDRRRPPDGYTF TGCGCCAGCAGCCAAGATCGACGCCGTCCCCCGGACGGCTACACCTTC NA TRBJ1-2 TRBV4-1 NA 16
CASSSSGILGNQPQHF TGTGCCAGCAGCTCCTCAGGGATCCTAGGCAATCAGCCCCAGCATTTT NA TRBJ1-5 TRBV7-9 NA 16
CASSPTPTDGAYEQYF TGTGCCAGCTCACCTACACCGACCGACGGGGCCTACGAGCAGTACTTC NA TRBJ2-7 TRBV18 NA 16
CASSTYRENTEAFF TGTGCCAGTAGTACGTACAGGGAAAACACTGAAGCTTTCTTT NA TRBJ1-1 TRBV19 NA 14
CASSPPGQLAKNIQYF TGTGCCAGCAGCCCCCCGGGACAACTAGCCAAAAACATTCAGTACTTC NA TRBJ2-4 TRBV3-1 few 16
CASTRTGEKLFF TGTGCCAGCACCCGGACAGGGGAAAAACTGTTTTTT TRBD1 TRBJ1-4 TRBV12-3/TRBV12-4 NA 12
CSAISLEGAPYEQYF TGCAGTGCTATCTCGCTCGAGGGGGCCCCCTACGAGCAGTACTTC TRBD1 TRBJ2-7 TRBV20-1 NA 15
CSAILTSGSGSGELFF TGCAGTGCTATTTTGACTAGCGGGAGTGGGTCCGGGGAGCTGTTTTTT TRBD2 TRBJ2-2 TRBV20-1 few 16
CATSGIIAGDTISYEQYF TGTGCCACCAGCGGCATCATAGCGGGGGACACAATCTCCTACGAGCAGTACTTC TRBD2 TRBJ2-7 TRBV15 NA 18
CASSLDWWGAGNNTEAFF TGTGCCAGCAGCCTTGATTGGTGGGGGGCGGGAAATAACACTGAAGCTTTCTTT NA TRBJ1-1 TRBV13 many 18
CASSLSGPSGANVLTF TGTGCCAGCAGTTTGTCTGGGCCCTCTGGGGCCAACGTCCTGACTTTC NA TRBJ2-6 TRBV28 NA 16
CASSFGGQDGYTF TGTGCCAGCAGTTTTGGGGGTCAGGATGGCTACACCTTC NA TRBJ1-2 TRBV27 NA 13
CASSYLLGGINYGYTF TGTGCCAGCAGTTATCTGCTCGGGGGGATTAACTATGGCTACACCTTC NA TRBJ1-2 TRBV6-5 NA 16
CASSHTLADPSYEQYF TGCGCCAGCAGCCATACTCTAGCCGACCCCTCCTACGAGCAGTACTTC NA TRBJ2-7 TRBV4-1 once 16
CASSRGQVELFF TGTGCCAGCAGTCGGGGGCAGGTAGAACTGTTTTTT NA TRBJ1-4 TRBV6-6 NA 12
CASSSGTSGDGEQYF TGTGCCAGCAGCTCCGGGACTAGCGGAGATGGGGAGCAGTACTTC TRBD2 TRBJ2-7 TRBV27 few 15
CASSEGTSGRLGLDTQYF TGTGCCAGCAGTGAAGGGACTAGCGGGAGGTTGGGGCTGGATACGCAGTATTTT TRBD2 TRBJ2-3 TRBV2 few 18
CSVEGGVSGNYNEQFF TGCAGCGTTGAAGGTGGGGTTAGCGGGAACTACAATGAGCAGTTCTTC TRBD2 TRBJ2-1 TRBV29-1 many 16
CASSPTNNSPLYF TGTGCCAGCAGCCCGACCAATAATTCACCCCTCTACTTT NA TRBJ1-6 TRBV7-3 NA 13
CASARQDRETQYF TGTGCCAGCGCCCGACAGGATCGGGAGACCCAGTACTTC NA TRBJ2-5 TRBV18 NA 13
CRTQTGVCNQPQHF TGCAGGACACAAACAGGGGTCTGCAATCAGCCCCAGCATTTT TRBD1 TRBJ1-5 TRBV29-1 once 14
CASSQDFRGELFF TGCGCCAGCAGCCAAGACTTCCGCGGGGAGCTGTTTTTT NA TRBJ2-2 TRBV4-1 few 13